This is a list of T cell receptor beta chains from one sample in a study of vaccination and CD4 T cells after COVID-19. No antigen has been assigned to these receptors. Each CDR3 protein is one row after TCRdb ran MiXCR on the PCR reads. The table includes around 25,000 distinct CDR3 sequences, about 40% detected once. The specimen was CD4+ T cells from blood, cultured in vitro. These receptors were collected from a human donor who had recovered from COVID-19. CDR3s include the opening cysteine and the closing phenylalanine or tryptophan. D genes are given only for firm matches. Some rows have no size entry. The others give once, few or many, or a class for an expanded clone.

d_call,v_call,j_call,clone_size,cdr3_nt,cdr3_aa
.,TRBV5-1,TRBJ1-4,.,TGCGCCAGCAGCTTGCAGGGTAGTGTTGAAAAACTGTTTTTT,CASSLQGSVEKLFF
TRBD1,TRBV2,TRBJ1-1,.,TGTGCCAGCAGTCCCGGACAGGGGAGGGCGAACACTGAAGCTTTCTTT,CASSPGQGRANTEAFF
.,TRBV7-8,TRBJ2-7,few,TGTGCCAGCAGCCTGAACCCAGGTACCGACGAGCAGTACTTC,CASSLNPGTDEQYF
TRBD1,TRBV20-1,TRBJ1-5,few,TGCAGTGCTAGAGACACGTACAGGGGGAGGCCTCAGCCCCAGCATTTT,CSARDTYRGRPQPQHF
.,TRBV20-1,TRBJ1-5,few,TGCAGTGCTAGAGCCGGGGATAGCAATCAGCCCCAGCATTTT,CSARAGDSNQPQHF
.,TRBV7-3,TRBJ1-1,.,TGTGCCAGCAGCTTTGCAGGGAACACTGAAGCTTTCTTT,CASSFAGNTEAFF
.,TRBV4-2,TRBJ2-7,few,TGTGCCAGCAGCCAAGAGTCCCTGACAGGTGTCTACGAGCAGTACTTC,CASSQESLTGVYEQYF
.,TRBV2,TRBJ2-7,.,TGTGCCAGCAGTGGTTGGGAGGAGCAGTACTTC,CASSGWEEQYF
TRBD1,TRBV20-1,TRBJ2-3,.,TGCAGTGCCCATCCCGGGACAGGGGGTTCGGCGGCGCAGTATTTT,CSAHPGTGGSAAQYF
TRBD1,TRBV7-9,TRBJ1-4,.,TGTGCCAGCAGCCCTCGGGACAGCCCCACTAATGAAAAACTGTTTTTT,CASSPRDSPTNEKLFF
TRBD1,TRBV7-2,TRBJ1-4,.,TGTGCCAGCAGCTTAGCGCGACAGGGTGATGAAAAACTGTTTTTT,CASSLARQGDEKLFF
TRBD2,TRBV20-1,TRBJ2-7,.,TGCAGTGCTAGAGTAGGGACTAGGACCTACGAGCAGTACTTC,CSARVGTRTYEQYF
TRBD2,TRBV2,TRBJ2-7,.,TGTGCCAGCAGTGAGGTAGCGGGAGATCACGAGCAGTACTTC,CASSEVAGDHEQYF
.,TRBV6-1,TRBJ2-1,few,TGTGCCAGCAGTGAGGTCCATTATGAGCAGTTCTTC,CASSEVHYEQFF
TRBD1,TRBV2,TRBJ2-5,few,TGTGCCAGCAGATTTACAGGGGGCATTGAGACCCAGTACTTC,CASRFTGGIETQYF
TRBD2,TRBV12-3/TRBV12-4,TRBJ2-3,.,TGTGCCAGCAGTCCACGACTAGCGGGGGGCACTAGCACAGATACGCAGTATTTT,CASSPRLAGGTSTDTQYF
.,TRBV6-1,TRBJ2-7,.,TGTGCCAGCAGCCTCCGGGACCGAAGGGCCTACGAGCAGTACTTC,CASSLRDRRAYEQYF
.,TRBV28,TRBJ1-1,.,TGTGCCAGCAGGACGGGGGGGATGAACACTGAAGCTTTCTTT,CASRTGGMNTEAFF
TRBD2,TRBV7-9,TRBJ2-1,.,TGTGCCAGCAGCCCCAGGACTAGCGGGGGCCACAATGAGCAGTTCTTC,CASSPRTSGGHNEQFF
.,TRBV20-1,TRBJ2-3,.,TGCAGTGCTATGCCCCTTGGGGCGACAGATACGCAGTATTTT,CSAMPLGATDTQYF
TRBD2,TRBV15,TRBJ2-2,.,TGTGCCACCAGCAGACTAGCGGGCGATCGTCGGTCCGGGGAGCTGTTTTTT,CATSRLAGDRRSGELFF
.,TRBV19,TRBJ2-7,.,TGTGCCAGTAGTATCGGCACGGCCTACGAGCAGTACTTC,CASSIGTAYEQYF
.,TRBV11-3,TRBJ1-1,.,TGTGCCAGCAGCCTAGACGGTGGGGGGTCGAACACTGAAGCTTTCTTT,CASSLDGGGSNTEAFF
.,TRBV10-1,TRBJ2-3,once,TGCGCCAGCAGTGAGTCGAAGGGAAGCACAGATACGCAGTATTTT,CASSESKGSTDTQYF
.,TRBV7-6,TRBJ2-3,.,TGTGCCAGCAGCATTCGGGGGAGCACAGATACGCAGTATTTT,CASSIRGSTDTQYF
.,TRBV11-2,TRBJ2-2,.,TGTGCCAGCAGCTTTGGGGCTAGCGCCACCGGGGAGCTGTTTTTT,CASSFGASATGELFF
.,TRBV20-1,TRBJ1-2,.,TGCAGTGCTAGAGATATCCGCACTGGGGACTATGGCTACACCTTC,CSARDIRTGDYGYTF
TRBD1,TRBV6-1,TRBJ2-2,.,TGTGCCAGCAGCGCAGGGGGATACACCGGGGAGCTGTTTTTT,CASSAGGYTGELFF
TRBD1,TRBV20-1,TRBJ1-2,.,TGCAGTGCTAGAGAACCGGGGAGGGGGCGGAACTATGGCTACACCTTC,CSAREPGRGRNYGYTF
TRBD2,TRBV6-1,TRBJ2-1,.,TGTGCCAGCAAATCTAGCGGGAGAAATAAGGGTGGGCAGTTCTTC,CASKSSGRNKGGQFF
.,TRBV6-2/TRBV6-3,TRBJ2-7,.,TGTGCCAGCAGTTACTCGAGATCATACGAGCAGTACTTC,CASSYSRSYEQYF
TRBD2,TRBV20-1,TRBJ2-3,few,TGCAGTGCTCCCTCGACTAGCGGGGGGCTGAGAGATACGCAGTATTTT,CSAPSTSGGLRDTQYF
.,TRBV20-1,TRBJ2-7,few,TGCAGTGCTCCAGCTTCTACAGGTACCTACGAGCAGTACTTC,CSAPASTGTYEQYF
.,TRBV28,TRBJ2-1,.,TGTGCCAGCAGTTTACGGGACATAGGGAGCAATGAGCAGTTCTTC,CASSLRDIGSNEQFF
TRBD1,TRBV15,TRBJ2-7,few,TGTGCCACCAGCAGAGAAGGGACAGGGGTATCCTACGAGCAGTACTTC,CATSREGTGVSYEQYF
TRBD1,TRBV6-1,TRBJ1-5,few,TGTGCCAGCAGCCCCGGCGGGACAGTGACTAATCAGCCCCAGCATTTT,CASSPGGTVTNQPQHF
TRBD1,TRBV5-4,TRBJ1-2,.,TGTGCCAGCAGCTCGCAGGGGGCGTATGGCTACACCTTC,CASSSQGAYGYTF
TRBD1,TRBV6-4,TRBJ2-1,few,TGTGCCAGCAGTCATAGGACAGGGTCCTCCTACAATGAGCAGTTCTTC,CASSHRTGSSYNEQFF
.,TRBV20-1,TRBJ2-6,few,TGCAGTGCTAGGAGGGGGGGTGGGGCCAACGTCCTGACTTTC,CSARRGGGANVLTF
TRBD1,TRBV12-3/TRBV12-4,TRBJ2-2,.,TGTGCCAGCAGGGATGGGACAGGGGATTACACCGGGGAGCTGTTTTTT,CASRDGTGDYTGELFF
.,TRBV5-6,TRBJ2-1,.,TGTGCCAGCAGCTTAAGGGTGTTGACAGACTACAATGAGCAGTTCTTC,CASSLRVLTDYNEQFF
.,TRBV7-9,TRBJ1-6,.,TGTGCCAGCAGCTTAGACAGCAGGAATTCACCCCTCCACTTT,CASSLDSRNSPLHF
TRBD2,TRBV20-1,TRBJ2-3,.,TGCAGTGCGCATACTAGCGGGAGGACCTTTAGCACAGATACGCAGTATTTT,CSAHTSGRTFSTDTQYF
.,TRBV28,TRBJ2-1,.,TGTGCCAGCAGTTTAGGCGGGAGTGGGGGCACTGAGCAGTTCTTC,CASSLGGSGGTEQFF
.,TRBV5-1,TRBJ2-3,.,TGCGCCAGCAGCTTATGGGGTCGGGACAGCACAGATACGCAGTATTTT,CASSLWGRDSTDTQYF
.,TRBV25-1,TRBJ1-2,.,TGTGCCAGCAGTGAATATCGCCAACTAATCACCTTC,CASSEYRQLITF
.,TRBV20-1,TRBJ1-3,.,TGCAGTGCTTCTGCACGGAGCTCTGGAAACACCATATATTTT,CSASARSSGNTIYF
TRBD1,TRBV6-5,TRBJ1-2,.,TGTGCCAGCAGTTACATCAGGGGGCATCTCTATGGCTGCACCTTC,CASSYIRGHLYGCTF
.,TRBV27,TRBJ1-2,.,TGTGCCAGCAGTTTGGGACAAGATCCTTTTGGGGGCTACACCTTC,CASSLGQDPFGGYTF
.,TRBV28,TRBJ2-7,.,TGTGCCAGCAGTTTGGGAGGGACACCGTCTATCTACGAGCAGTACTTC,CASSLGGTPSIYEQYF
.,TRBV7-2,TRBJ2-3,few,TGTGCCAGCAGCCACTACACAGATACGCAGTATTTT,CASSHYTDTQYF
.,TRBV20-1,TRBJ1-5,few,TGCAGTGCTAGAAGGACAGTCACTCGCAATCAGCCCCAGCATTTT,CSARRTVTRNQPQHF
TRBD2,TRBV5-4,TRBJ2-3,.,TGTGCCAGCAGCGGACGGCTAGCGGACACAGATACGCAGTATTTT,CASSGRLADTDTQYF
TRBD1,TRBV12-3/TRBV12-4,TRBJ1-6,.,TGTGCCAGCAGTCTCCGGACAGGGTACAATTCACCCCTCCACTTT,CASSLRTGYNSPLHF